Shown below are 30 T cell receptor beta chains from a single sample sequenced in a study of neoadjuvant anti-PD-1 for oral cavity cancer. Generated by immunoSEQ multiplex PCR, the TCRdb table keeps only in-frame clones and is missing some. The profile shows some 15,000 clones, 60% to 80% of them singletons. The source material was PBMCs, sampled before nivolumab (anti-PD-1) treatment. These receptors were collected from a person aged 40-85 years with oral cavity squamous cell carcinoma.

CDR3 protein: CASSEARTVGLGSYEQYF. CDR3 in DNA: TGTGCCAGCAGTGAAGCCAGGACAGTTGGTTTGGGGTCCTACGAGCAGTACTTC. V and J are TRBV6-1 and TRBJ2-7; TRBD1 is a possible D gene (6 bases). The germline gives CDR1 MNHNS, CDR2 SASEGT. This CDR3 region has 18 residues. V was cut by 0 bases and J by 1 base, with 19 bases left in between.

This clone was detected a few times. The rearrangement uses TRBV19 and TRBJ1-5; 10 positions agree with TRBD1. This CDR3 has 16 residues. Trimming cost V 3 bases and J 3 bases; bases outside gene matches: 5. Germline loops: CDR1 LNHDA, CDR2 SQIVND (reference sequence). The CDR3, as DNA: TGTGCCAGTAGTATCGGACAGGGGGGTTACAATCAGCCCCAGCATTTT. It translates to CASSIGQGGYNQPQHF.

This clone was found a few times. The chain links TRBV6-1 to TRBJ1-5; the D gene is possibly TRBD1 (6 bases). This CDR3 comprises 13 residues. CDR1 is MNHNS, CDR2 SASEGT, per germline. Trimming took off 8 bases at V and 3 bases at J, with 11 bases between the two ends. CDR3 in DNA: TGTGCCAGCGATACAGGGAACAATCAGCCCCAGCATTTT. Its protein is CASDTGNNQPQHF.

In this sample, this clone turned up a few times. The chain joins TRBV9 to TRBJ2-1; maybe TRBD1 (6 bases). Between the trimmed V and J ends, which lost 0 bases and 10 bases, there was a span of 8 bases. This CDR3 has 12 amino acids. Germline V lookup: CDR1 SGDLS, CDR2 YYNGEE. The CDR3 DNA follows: TGTGCCAGCAGCGTAGTGGACAGAGAGCAGTTCTTC. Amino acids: CASSVVDREQFF.

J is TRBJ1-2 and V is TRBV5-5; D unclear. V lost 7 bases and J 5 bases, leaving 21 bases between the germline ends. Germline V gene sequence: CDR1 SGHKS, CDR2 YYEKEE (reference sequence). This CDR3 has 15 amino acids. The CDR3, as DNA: TGTGCCAGCCGTCGGTCGGCAGATGCTATTTATGGCTACACCTTC. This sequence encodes CASRRSADAIYGYTF. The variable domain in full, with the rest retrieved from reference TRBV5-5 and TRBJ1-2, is DAGVTQSPTHLIKTRGQQVTLRCSPISGHKSVSWYQQVLGQGPQFIFQYYEKEERGRGNFPDRFSARQFPNYSSELNVNALLLGDSALYLCASRRSADAIYGYTFGSGTRLTVV.

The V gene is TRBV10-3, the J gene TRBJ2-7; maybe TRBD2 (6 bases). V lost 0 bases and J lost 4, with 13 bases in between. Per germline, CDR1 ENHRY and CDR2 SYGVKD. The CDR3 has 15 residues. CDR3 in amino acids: CAISESMVSGYEQYF. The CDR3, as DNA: TGTGCCATCAGTGAGTCGATGGTTAGCGGTTACGAGCAGTACTTC.

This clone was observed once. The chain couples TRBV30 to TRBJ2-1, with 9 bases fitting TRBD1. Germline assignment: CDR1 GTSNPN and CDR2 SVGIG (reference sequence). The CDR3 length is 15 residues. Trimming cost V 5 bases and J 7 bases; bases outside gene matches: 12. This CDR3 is CAWESQGAVWNEQFF. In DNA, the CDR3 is TGTGCCTGGGAATCACAGGGGGCGGTGTGGAATGAGCAGTTCTTC.

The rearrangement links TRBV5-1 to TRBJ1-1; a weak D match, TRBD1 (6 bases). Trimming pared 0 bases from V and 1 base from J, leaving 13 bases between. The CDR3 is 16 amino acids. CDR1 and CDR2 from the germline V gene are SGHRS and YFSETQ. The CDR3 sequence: CASSLEGGGWNTEAFF. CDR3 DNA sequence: TGCGCCAGCAGCTTGGAAGGGGGAGGTTGGAACACTGAAGCTTTCTTT.

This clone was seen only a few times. CDR3 sequence: CASSSGQRNTEAFF. The CDR3 DNA follows: TGTGCCAGCAGCTCGGGACAGAGGAACACTGAAGCTTTCTTT. The V call is TRBV2, the J call TRBJ1-1; TRBD1 matches at 7 bases. The J segment lost 1 base and the V segment lost 6 bases, leaving 5 bases of the junction unmatched. Per the germline V gene, CDR1 is SNHLY and CDR2 is FYNNEI. The CDR3 runs 14 residues.

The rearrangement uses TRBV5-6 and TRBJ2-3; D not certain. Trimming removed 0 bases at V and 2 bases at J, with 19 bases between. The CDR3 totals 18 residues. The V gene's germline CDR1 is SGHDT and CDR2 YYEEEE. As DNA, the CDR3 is TGTGCCAGCAGCTTGGATGGGCACCTGATAGAGGTCACAGATACGCAGTATTTT. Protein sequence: CASSLDGHLIEVTDTQYF.

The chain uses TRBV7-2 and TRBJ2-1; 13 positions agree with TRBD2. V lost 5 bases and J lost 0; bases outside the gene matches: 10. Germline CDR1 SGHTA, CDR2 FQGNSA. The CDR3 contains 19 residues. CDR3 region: CASSPTGLAGPSSYNEQFF. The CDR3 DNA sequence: TGTGCCAGCAGCCCAACGGGACTAGCGGGACCTAGCTCCTACAATGAGCAGTTCTTC.

The CDR3 sequence is CATSRDWEGEQYF. The CDR3 DNA is TGTGCCACCAGCAGAGATTGGGAGGGCGAGCAGTACTTC. The chain is built from TRBV15 and TRBJ2-7; 7 nucleotides align to TRBD2. From germline, CDR1 is LNHNV and CDR2 YYDKDF (reference sequence). The CDR3 length is 13 residues. Trimming removed 0 bases from V and 6 bases from J; junction bases left unmatched: 2.

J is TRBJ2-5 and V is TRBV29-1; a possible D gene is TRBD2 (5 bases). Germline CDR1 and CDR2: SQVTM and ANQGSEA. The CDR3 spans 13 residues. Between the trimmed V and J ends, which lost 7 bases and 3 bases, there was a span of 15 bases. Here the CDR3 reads CSASTNQKETQYF. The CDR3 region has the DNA TGCAGCGCGTCGACTAACCAAAAAGAGACCCAGTACTTC.

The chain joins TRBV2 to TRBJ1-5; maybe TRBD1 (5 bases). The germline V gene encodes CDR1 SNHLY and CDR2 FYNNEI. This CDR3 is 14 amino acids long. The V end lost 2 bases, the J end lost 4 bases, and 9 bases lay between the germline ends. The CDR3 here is CASSERGLNQPQHF. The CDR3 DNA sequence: TGTGCCAGCAGTGAACGGGGCCTGAATCAGCCCCAGCATTTT.

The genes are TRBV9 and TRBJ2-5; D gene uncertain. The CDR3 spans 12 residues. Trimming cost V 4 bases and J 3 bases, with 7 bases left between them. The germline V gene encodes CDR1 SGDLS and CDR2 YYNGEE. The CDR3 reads CASSLSKETQYF. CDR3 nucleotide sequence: TGTGCCAGCAGCCTGTCAAAAGAGACCCAGTACTTC.

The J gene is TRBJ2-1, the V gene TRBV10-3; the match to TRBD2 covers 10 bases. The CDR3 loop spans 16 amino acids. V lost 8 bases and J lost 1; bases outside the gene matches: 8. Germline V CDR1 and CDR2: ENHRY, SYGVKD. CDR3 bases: TGTGCCATCGGCAGCGGGAGGGCCGGATCCTACAATGAGCAGTTCTTC. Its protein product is CAIGSGRAGSYNEQFF.

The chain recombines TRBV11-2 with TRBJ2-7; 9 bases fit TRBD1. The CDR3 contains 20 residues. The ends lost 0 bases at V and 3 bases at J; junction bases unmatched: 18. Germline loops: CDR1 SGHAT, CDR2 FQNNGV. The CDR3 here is CASSLETGGGSKTRYYEQYF. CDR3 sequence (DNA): TGTGCCAGCAGCTTAGAAACAGGGGGCGGATCTAAGACTCGGTACTACGAGCAGTACTTC.

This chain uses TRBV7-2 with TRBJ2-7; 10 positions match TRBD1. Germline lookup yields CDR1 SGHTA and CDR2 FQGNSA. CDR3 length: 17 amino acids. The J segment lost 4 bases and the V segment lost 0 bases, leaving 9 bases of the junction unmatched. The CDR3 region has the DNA TGTGCCAGCAGCTTAGCCCCGCCGGGACAGGGGATATACGAGCAGTACTTC. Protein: CASSLAPPGQGIYEQYF. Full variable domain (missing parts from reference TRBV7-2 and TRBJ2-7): GAGVSQSPSNKVTEKGKDVELRCDPISGHTALYWYRQSLGQGLEFLIYFQGNSAPDKSGLPSDRFSAERTGGSVSTLTIQRTQQEDSAVYLCASSLAPPGQGIYEQYFGPGTRLTVT.

CDR3 protein: CACDRGYEQYF. Here the CDR3 DNA reads TGTGCCTGCGATCGGGGATACGAGCAGTACTTC. The V gene is TRBV19, the J gene TRBJ2-7; possible D gene TRBD2, 5 bases. The CDR3 runs 11 residues. Germline CDR1 reads LNHDA; CDR2 reads SQIVND (reference sequence). The V end lost 11 bases, the J end lost 4 bases, and 12 bases lay between the germline ends.

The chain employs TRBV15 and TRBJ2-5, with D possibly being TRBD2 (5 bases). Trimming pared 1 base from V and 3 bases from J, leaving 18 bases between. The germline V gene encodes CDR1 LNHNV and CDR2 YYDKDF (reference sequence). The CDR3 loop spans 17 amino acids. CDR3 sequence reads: CATSRGLLRPGEETQYF. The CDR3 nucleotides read TGTGCCACCAGCAGAGGACTACTTAGACCCGGAGAAGAGACCCAGTACTTC.

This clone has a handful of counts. CDR3 residues: CASSYFGGTSVYEQYF. The CDR3 region has the DNA TGTGCCAGCAGCTACTTCGGCGGGACTAGCGTCTACGAGCAGTACTTC. V gene TRBV11-2 combines with J gene TRBJ2-7; 10 bases fit TRBD2. V gave up 4 bases and J gave up 3 bases; unmatched junction bases: 9. Germline-derived CDR1 and CDR2 are SGHAT and FQNNGV. There are 16 residues in the CDR3. The full variable domain, with the rest looked up from reference TRBV11-2 and TRBJ2-7, is EAGVAQSPRYKIIEKRQSVAFWCNPISGHATLYWYQQILGQGPKLLIQFQNNGVVDDSQLPKDRFSAERLKGVDSTLKIQPAKLEDSAVYLCASSYFGGTSVYEQYFGPGTRLTVT.

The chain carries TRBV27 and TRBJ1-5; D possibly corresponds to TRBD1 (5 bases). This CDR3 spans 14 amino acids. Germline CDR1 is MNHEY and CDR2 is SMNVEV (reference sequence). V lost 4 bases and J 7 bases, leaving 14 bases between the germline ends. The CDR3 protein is CASSWAPGDQPQHF. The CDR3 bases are TGTGCCAGCAGTTGGGCACCGGGGGACCAGCCCCAGCATTTT.

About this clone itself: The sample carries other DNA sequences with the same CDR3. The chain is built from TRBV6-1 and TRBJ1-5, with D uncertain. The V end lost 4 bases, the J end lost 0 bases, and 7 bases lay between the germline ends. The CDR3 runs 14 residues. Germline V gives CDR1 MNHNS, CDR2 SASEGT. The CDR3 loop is CASSGQNSNQPQHF. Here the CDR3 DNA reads TGTGCCAGCAGTGGTCAGAATAGCAATCAGCCCCAGCATTTT.

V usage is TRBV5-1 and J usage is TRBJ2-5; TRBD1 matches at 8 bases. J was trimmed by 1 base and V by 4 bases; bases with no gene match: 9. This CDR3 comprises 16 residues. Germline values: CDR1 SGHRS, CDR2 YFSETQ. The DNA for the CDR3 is TGCGCCAGCAGCAGGACCCCAGGGGGCATCCAAGAGACCCAGTACTTC. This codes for CASSRTPGGIQETQYF.

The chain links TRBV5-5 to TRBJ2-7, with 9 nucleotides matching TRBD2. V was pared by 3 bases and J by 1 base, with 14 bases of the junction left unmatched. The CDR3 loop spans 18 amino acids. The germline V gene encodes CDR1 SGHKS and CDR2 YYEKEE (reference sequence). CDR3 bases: TGTGCCAGCAGCTACCTAGCGGGACCTGCTGATCCTTCCTACGAGCAGTACTTC. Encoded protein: CASSYLAGPADPSYEQYF.

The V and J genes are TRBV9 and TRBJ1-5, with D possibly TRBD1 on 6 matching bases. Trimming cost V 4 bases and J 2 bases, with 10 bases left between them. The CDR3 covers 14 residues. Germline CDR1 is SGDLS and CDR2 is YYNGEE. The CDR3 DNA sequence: TGTGCCAGCAGCCCAGGGGCTGGCAATCAGCCCCAGCATTTT. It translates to CASSPGAGNQPQHF.

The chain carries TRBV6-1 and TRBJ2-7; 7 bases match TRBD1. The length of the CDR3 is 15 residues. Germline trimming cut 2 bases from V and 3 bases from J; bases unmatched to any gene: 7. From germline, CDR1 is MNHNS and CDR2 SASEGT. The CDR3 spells CASSEQLGQNYEQYF. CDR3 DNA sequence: TGTGCCAGCAGTGAACAGTTGGGACAGAACTACGAGCAGTACTTC.

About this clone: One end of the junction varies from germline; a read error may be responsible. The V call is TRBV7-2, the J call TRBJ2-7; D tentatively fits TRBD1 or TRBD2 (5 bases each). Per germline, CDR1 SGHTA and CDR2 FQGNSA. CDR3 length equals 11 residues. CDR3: CASSWGFPLNF. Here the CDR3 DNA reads TGTGCCAGCAGCTGGGGGTTCCCTTTGAACTTC.

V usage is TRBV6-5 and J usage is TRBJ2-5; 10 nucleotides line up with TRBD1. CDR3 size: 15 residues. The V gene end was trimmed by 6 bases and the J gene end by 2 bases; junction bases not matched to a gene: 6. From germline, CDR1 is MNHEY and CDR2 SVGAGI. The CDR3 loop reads CASREGQGIQETQYF. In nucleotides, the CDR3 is TGTGCCAGCAGAGAGGGACAGGGGATTCAAGAGACCCAGTACTTC.

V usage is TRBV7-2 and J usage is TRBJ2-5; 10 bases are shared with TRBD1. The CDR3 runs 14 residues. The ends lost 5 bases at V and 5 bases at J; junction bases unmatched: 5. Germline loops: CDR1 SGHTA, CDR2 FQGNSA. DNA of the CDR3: TGTGCCAGCAGCACTGGACAGGGGGGGGAGACCCAGTACTTC. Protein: CASSTGQGGETQYF. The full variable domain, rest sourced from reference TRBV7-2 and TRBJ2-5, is GAGVSQSPSNKVTEKGKDVELRCDPISGHTALYWYRQSLGQGLEFLIYFQGNSAPDKSGLPSDRFSAERTGGSVSTLTIQRTQQEDSAVYLCASSTGQGGETQYFGPGTRLLVL.